This passage covers 17 T cell receptor beta chains from one sample sequenced in a study of neoadjuvant anti-PD-1 for oral cavity cancer. Here immunoSEQ multiplex PCR was the method, and the copy in TCRdb shows in-frame clones only, minus some. The table records under 85,000 clones, approximately 80% of them present only once. Specimen: PBMCs, collected before nivolumab (anti-PD-1) treatment. These TCRs come from a person aged 35-80 years with oral cavity squamous cell carcinoma.

The chain carries TRBV4-1 and TRBJ1-5, with 10 nucleotides matching TRBD1. Germline trimming cut 4 bases from V and 1 base from J; bases unmatched to any gene: 10. The germline CDR1 and CDR2 sequences are MGHRA and YSYEKL. This CDR3 is built from 18 residues. CDR3 coding DNA: TGCGCCAGCAGCCCATCCGACAGGGGGCTCTTGAGCAATCAGCCCCAGCATTTT. Its protein product is CASSPSDRGLLSNQPQHF.

The chain is built from TRBV15 and TRBJ1-5, with a tentative D call TRBD1 (6 bases). The CDR3 is made up of 17 amino acids. CDR1 is LNHNV, CDR2 YYDKDF, per germline (reference sequence). Trimming removed 3 bases from V and 4 bases from J, with 19 bases in between. This CDR3 reads CATSSNRDKRINQPQHF. CDR3 in DNA: TGTGCCACCAGCAGTAACCGGGACAAGCGAATTAATCAGCCCCAGCATTTT. The complete variable domain, with remaining parts taken from reference TRBV15 and TRBJ1-5, reads DAMVIQNPRYQVTQFGKPVTLSCSQTLNHNVMYWYQQKSSQAPKLLFHYYDKDFNNEADTPDNFQSRRPNTSFCFLDIRSPGLGDTAMYLCATSSNRDKRINQPQHFGDGTRLSIL.

This chain links TRBV18 with TRBJ2-2; 10 nucleotides agree with TRBD2. This CDR3 comprises 16 residues. V gave up 4 bases and J gave up 0 bases; unmatched junction bases: 2. Germline loops: CDR1 KGHSH, CDR2 LQKENI. The CDR3 coding sequence is TGTGCCAGCTCACTAGCGGGAGGTACGAACACCGGGGAGCTGTTTTTT. This encodes CASSLAGGTNTGELFF.

This chain joins TRBV5-1 and TRBJ1-1; 8 bases agree with TRBD1. The germline gives CDR1 SGHRS, CDR2 YFSETQ. The CDR3 consists of 14 residues. V was clipped by 4 bases and J by 5 bases; unmatched bases: 7. The CDR3 nucleotides are TGCGCCAGCAGCGAAGGACAGGGATTTACTGAAGCTTTCTTT. Its protein product is CASSEGQGFTEAFF.

The rearrangement links TRBV29-1 to TRBJ1-1; D gene uncertain. The germline CDR1 and CDR2 sequences are SQVTM and ANQGSEA. This CDR3 has 11 residues. Deletions cut 7 bases from V and 3 bases from J, with 9 bases between. CDR3 loop: CSGGWDTEAFF. The CDR3 DNA sequence: TGCAGCGGGGGTTGGGACACTGAAGCTTTCTTT.

This clone came up once. This chain joins TRBV5-1 and TRBJ2-2; D not resolved. The CDR3 has 13 residues. CDR1 is SGHRS and CDR2 is YFSETQ in the germline V gene. Trimming pared 1 base from V and 6 bases from J, leaving 7 bases between. The CDR3 is CASSLQWPGELFF. The CDR3 region has the DNA TGCGCCAGCAGCTTGCAATGGCCCGGGGAGCTGTTTTTT. Full variable domain (rest looked up from reference TRBV5-1 and TRBJ2-2): KAGVTQTPRYLIKTRGQQVTLSCSPISGHRSVSWYQQTPGQGLQFLFEYFSETQRNKGNFPGRFSGRQFSNSRSEMNVSTLELGDSALYLCASSLQWPGELFFGEGSRLTVL.

V usage is TRBV4-1 and J usage is TRBJ2-1; 11 positions agree with TRBD2. V was pared by 6 bases and J by 6 bases, with 10 bases of the junction left unmatched. CDR3 size: 16 residues. From germline, CDR1 is MGHRA and CDR2 YSYEKL. CDR3 DNA: TGCGCCAGCAGGCGACAACTAGCGGGAGTTGGCAATGAGCAGTTCTTC. This sequence encodes CASRRQLAGVGNEQFF.

The rearrangement links TRBV5-1 to TRBJ2-2; possibly TRBD1 for D (7 bases). Germline lookup yields CDR1 SGHRS and CDR2 YFSETQ. The CDR3 spans 15 residues. The V end was cut by 6 bases, the J end by 4 bases, with 16 bases between. CDR3 DNA sequence: TGCGCCAGCACCCTAGAGGAGGGGGCCACCGGGGAGCTGTTTTTT. It specifies CASTLEEGATGELFF.

The chain couples TRBV5-1 to TRBJ2-1; D is unclear. V lost 0 bases and J 7 bases, leaving 11 bases between the germline ends. The CDR3 covers 14 residues. The germline CDR1 and CDR2 sequences are SGHRS and YFSETQ. The CDR3: CASSLEGMRNEQFF. DNA of the CDR3: TGCGCCAGCAGCTTGGAAGGGATGAGAAATGAGCAGTTCTTC.

The chain uses TRBV5-6 and TRBJ1-5; a possible D gene is TRBD1 (5 bases). CDR1 is SGHDT and CDR2 is YYEEEE in the germline V gene. The germline V and J ends were trimmed by 1 base and 4 bases, with 15 bases remaining between them. The CDR3 contains 16 residues. DNA of the CDR3: TGTGCCAGCAGCTTGTGGTCGCAGGGACCGAATCAGCCCCAGCATTTT. Translating it yields CASSLWSQGPNQPQHF.

V is TRBV28 and J is TRBJ1-1; 11 bases line up with TRBD1. Trimming at V came to 6 bases and at J to 3 bases, leaving 0 bases not matched to a gene. From germline, CDR1 is MDHEN and CDR2 SYDVKM. The CDR3 runs 13 residues. CDR3 protein: CASRGQGDTEAFF. CDR3 in DNA: TGTGCCAGCAGGGGACAGGGGGACACTGAAGCTTTCTTT.

The V call is TRBV11-2, the J call TRBJ2-7; 10 nucleotides match TRBD2. CDR3 length: 16 amino acids. CDR1 is SGHAT, CDR2 FQNNGV, per germline. With V trimmed by 1 base and J by 4 bases, 7 bases remained unmatched. CDR3 protein: CASSLVPSGSTYEQYF. The DNA of the CDR3 is TGTGCCAGCAGCTTAGTTCCTAGCGGGAGCACATACGAGCAGTACTTC.

The genes are TRBV5-1 and TRBJ2-7; D gene ambiguous. The V and J ends lost 4 bases and 0 bases respectively, with 14 bases between them. The CDR3 length is 15 residues. Looked up from germline, CDR1 is SGHRS and CDR2 is YFSETQ. This CDR3 reads CASSATPWPSYEQYF. In DNA, the CDR3 is TGCGCCAGCAGCGCGACACCCTGGCCCTCCTACGAGCAGTACTTC.

The rearrangement links TRBV15 to TRBJ2-1; TRBD2 agrees at 7 bases. The ends lost 2 bases at V and 0 bases at J; junction bases unmatched: 7. The CDR3 is 17 residues long. Germline assignment: CDR1 LNHNV and CDR2 YYDKDF (reference sequence). The CDR3 coding sequence is TGTGCCACCAGCAGAACTAAGCGGGACCTCTCCTACAATGAGCAGTTCTTC. Its translation: CATSRTKRDLSYNEQFF. Variable domain in full (rest from reference TRBV15 and TRBJ2-1): DAMVIQNPRYQVTQFGKPVTLSCSQTLNHNVMYWYQQKSSQAPKLLFHYYDKDFNNEADTPDNFQSRRPNTSFCFLDIRSPGLGDTAMYLCATSRTKRDLSYNEQFFGPGTRLTVL.

This clone occurred a few times. J is TRBJ1-5 and V is TRBV4-1; possible D gene TRBD1, 6 bases. Germline lookup yields CDR1 MGHRA and CDR2 YSYEKL. V lost 5 bases to trimming and J lost 4 bases, with 12 bases between them. This CDR3 comprises 14 residues. The CDR3 region is CASSFEQGNQPQHF. The CDR3 region has the DNA TGCGCCAGCAGCTTTGAACAGGGAAATCAGCCCCAGCATTTT.

This clone has only a few counts. This rearrangement joins TRBV7-9 to TRBJ1-2; D is undetermined. The CDR3 spans 13 residues. Trimming shortened V by 0 bases and J by 8 bases, and 10 bases separated the two germline ends. Germline loops: CDR1 SEHNR, CDR2 FQNEAQ (reference sequence). The CDR3 DNA is TGTGCCAGCAGCTTAGCGAACGGCGGGGGCTACACCTTC. Amino acid sequence: CASSLANGGGYTF.

Here the CDR3 DNA reads TGTGCCAGCAGCTTAGCTCTGACTAGCGGGGAGACCCAGTACTTC. Protein product: CASSLALTSGETQYF. The chain has TRBV11-2 and TRBJ2-5, with TRBD2 identical over 10 bases. CDR1 SGHAT and CDR2 FQNNGV come from the germline V gene. This CDR3 comprises 15 residues. V was pared by 1 base and J by 5 bases, with 4 bases of the junction left unmatched. Based on the CDR3 plus reference TRBV11-2 and TRBJ2-5, the full variable domain is EAGVAQSPRYKIIEKRQSVAFWCNPISGHATLYWYQQILGQGPKLLIQFQNNGVVDDSQLPKDRFSAERLKGVDSTLKIQPAKLEDSAVYLCASSLALTSGETQYFGPGTRLLVL.